The 9 T cell receptor beta chains below were found in one sample sequenced in a study of CD8 T cells in ankylosing spondylitis. TCRdb fed the 5' RACE reads into MiXCR, producing one record per CDR3 protein. The table includes about 240,000 distinct CDR3 sequences, 8.2% detected once. Material for sequencing was blood, either unsorted or a sorted T cell fraction (not recorded which). Receptors were obtained from a female donor with ankylosing spondylitis or in good health (not recorded which).

This clonotype has at least ten counts. The chain couples TRBV7-2 to TRBJ2-3; D is undetermined. Between the trimmed V and J ends, which lost 5 bases and 2 bases, there was a span of 5 bases. The CDR3 has 12 amino acids. Germline V gene data show CDR1 as SGHTA and CDR2 as FQGNSA. CDR3: CASSKDTDTQYF. In nucleotides, the CDR3 is TGTGCCAGCAGCAAGGACACAGATACGCAGTATTTT.

As to this clonotype: Relative to the germline gene, one junction end is altered; a read error may explain this. CDR3 nucleotides: TGTACCAGCAGCACCCGAGCTAGGACAGCCTCGAACACCGGGGAGCTGTTTTTT. Translated: CTSSTRARTASNTGELFF. This chain joins TRBV11-2 and TRBJ2-2, with TRBD1 as a possible D gene (6 bases). The CDR3 length is 18 residues. The germline V gene has CDR1 SGHAT and CDR2 FQNNGV.

This clonotype was seen ten or more times. This sequence joins TRBV19 and TRBJ2-2; D is ambiguous. With 3 bases removed from V and 4 bases from J, the gap between germline ends came to 9 bases. Germline V gene lookup returns CDR1 LNHDA and CDR2 SQIVND (reference sequence). There are 14 residues in the CDR3. The CDR3 spells CASSISRATGELFF. The CDR3 bases are TGTGCCAGTAGTATTTCTAGGGCCACCGGGGAGCTGTTTTTT.

This clonotype showed up many times. The chain has TRBV6-1 and TRBJ2-5, with TRBD2 identical over 7 bases. Per the germline V gene, CDR1 is MNHNS and CDR2 is SASEGT. The CDR3 runs 13 residues. The ends lost 7 bases at V and 3 bases at J; junction bases unmatched: 5. CDR3 sequence (DNA): TGTGCCAGCACGGCTAGCGGAGAAGAGACCCAGTACTTC. Its translation: CASTASGEETQYF.

A few counts support this clonotype. This chain joins TRBV7-2 and TRBJ1-1; a possible D gene is TRBD1 (6 bases). Germline assignment: CDR1 SGHTA and CDR2 FQGNSA. The CDR3 consists of 15 residues. The V end was cut by 7 bases, the J end by 12 bases, with 27 bases between. The CDR3: CASTQTGMGIVASFF. Here the CDR3 DNA reads TGTGCCAGCACCCAGACAGGCATGGGGATCGTTGCGTCTTTCTTT.

This clonotype has at least ten counts. The V and J genes are TRBV5-1 and TRBJ1-6; D uncertain. The CDR3 has 15 amino acids. Germline V gene sequence: CDR1 SGHRS, CDR2 YFSETQ. Trimming took 0 bases from V and 7 from J, leaving 11 bases between them. The CDR3 region has the DNA TGCGCCAGCAGCTTGGGCGGCCTTGGGAATTCACCCCTCCACTTT. It specifies CASSLGGLGNSPLHF.

This clonotype was seen many times. V usage is TRBV29-1 and J usage is TRBJ1-2, with 10 bases that match TRBD1. The CDR3 loop spans 13 amino acids. The J segment lost 9 bases and the V segment lost 5 bases, leaving 9 bases of the junction unmatched. Germline V gene sequence: CDR1 SQVTM, CDR2 ANQGSEA. In DNA form, the CDR3 reads TGCAGCGTTACCGGGACAGGGGACCCGAGCTACACCTTC. Protein: CSVTGTGDPSYTF.

This clonotype occurred many times. This chain uses TRBV28 with TRBJ2-1, with D unclear. Per germline, CDR1 MDHEN and CDR2 SYDVKM. This CDR3 contains 12 residues. V lost 2 bases and J lost 5, with 4 bases in between. The CDR3 region is CASSLEDNEQFF. CDR3 nucleotides: TGTGCCAGCAGTTTAGAAGACAATGAGCAGTTCTTC.

This clonotype was seen repeatedly, ten times or more. The chain recombines TRBV6-1 with TRBJ2-1; 9 bases fit TRBD1. The trim removed 6 bases at V and 4 bases at J, leaving 7 bases unmatched. The CDR3 has 15 amino acids. Germline CDR1 reads MNHNS; CDR2 reads SASEGT. The CDR3 region has the DNA TGTGCCAGCAGCTCCGGGACAGGGAGATACAATGAGCAGTTCTTC. Its protein is CASSSGTGRYNEQFF.